Listed here are 24 T cell receptor beta chains from one sample, sequenced in a study of technical replicates of blood from a few donors. Sequencing used immunoSEQ multiplex PCR; TCRdb keeps in-frame clones, though not all of them. Here the sample spans tens of thousands of clones, 85% to 95% being singletons. The material sequenced was T cells isolated from PBMCs. The receptors originated from a human donor in good health.

The J gene is TRBJ2-7, the V gene TRBV27; TRBD1 aligns across 7 bases. The length of the CDR3 is 13 residues. Germline CDR1 reads MNHEY; CDR2 reads SMNVEV (reference sequence). V lost 8 bases, J lost 3 bases, and 7 bases stayed unmatched. The CDR3 DNA follows: TGTGCCAGCTCCTGGGACAGAGGCTACGAGCAGTACTTC. Translating gives CASSWDRGYEQYF.

Only one count was recorded for this clone. The chain recombines TRBV5-5 with TRBJ2-7; 8 bases are shared with TRBD2. Germline loops: CDR1 SGHKS, CDR2 YYEKEE (reference sequence). CDR3 length equals 13 residues. J lost 4 bases, V lost 7 bases, and 7 bases had no gene match. As DNA, the CDR3 is TGTGCCAGCGCGCCGGGGGGGCGTTACGAGCAGTACTTC. This translates into CASAPGGRYEQYF.

V and J are TRBV27 and TRBJ2-5; 9 nucleotides line up with TRBD1. Per the germline V gene, CDR1 is MNHEY and CDR2 is SMNVEV (reference sequence). The CDR3 spans 15 residues. Trimming removed 5 bases from V and 2 bases from J; junction bases left unmatched: 6. The CDR3 region has the DNA TGTGCCAGCAGTCCAACACAGGGGGCGCAAGAGACCCAGTACTTC. Translating it yields CASSPTQGAQETQYF.

The gene calls are TRBV6-5 and TRBJ2-7; 9 bases are a match to TRBD1. The trim removed 5 bases at V and 3 bases at J, leaving 5 bases unmatched. Germline V CDR1 and CDR2: MNHEY, SVGAGI. CDR3 length: 14 residues. This CDR3 is CASSRGTGIYEQYF. CDR3 sequence (DNA): TGTGCCAGCAGTAGGGGGACAGGGATCTACGAGCAGTACTTC.

The V gene is TRBV28, the J gene TRBJ1-2; 9 positions agree with TRBD1. After removal of 4 bases from V and 4 bases from J, the junction contained 4 bases not matched to a gene. The CDR3 covers 14 residues. In germline, CDR1 is MDHEN, CDR2 SYDVKM. For the CDR3, the DNA is TGTGCCAGCAGTTCGGGACAGGGCCGCTATGGCTACACCTTC. Protein sequence: CASSSGQGRYGYTF.

The CDR3 DNA reads TGTGCCAGCAGTTTCTCGGGACAGGGCTATGGCTACACCTTC. Its protein is CASSFSGQGYGYTF. The V gene is TRBV27, the J gene TRBJ1-2; 9 positions agree with TRBD1. J gave up 4 bases and V 3 bases, and 3 bases lay outside the gene matches. This CDR3 has 14 residues. The germline V gene has CDR1 MNHEY and CDR2 SMNVEV (reference sequence).

The gene calls are TRBV5-6 and TRBJ1-6; D is undetermined. V was trimmed by 4 bases and J by 13 bases, leaving 12 bases between them. Germline CDR1 and CDR2: SGHDT and YYEEEE. The CDR3 loop spans 12 amino acids. CDR3 sequence (DNA): TGTGCCAGCAGCCTGACGGAGGGTCCCCTCCACTTT. Translated: CASSLTEGPLHF.

CDR3 DNA: TGTGCCAGCAGCTGGGACCGGGGGAATTCACCCCTCCACTTT. This codes for CASSWDRGNSPLHF. The chain is built from TRBV5-4 and TRBJ1-6, with D possibly matching TRBD1 (5 bases). Trimming took 3 bases from V and 7 from J, leaving 11 bases between them. CDR1 is SGHNT and CDR2 is YYREEE in the germline V gene (reference sequence). The CDR3 is 14 amino acids.

The rearrangement uses TRBV9 and TRBJ2-1, with 10 bases lining up with TRBD2. Looked up from germline, CDR1 is SGDLS and CDR2 is YYNGEE. The CDR3 has 16 residues. The trim removed 5 bases at V and 6 bases at J, leaving 11 bases unmatched. The CDR3 here is CASSTALAGDPNEQFF. Written as DNA, the CDR3 is TGTGCCAGCAGTACAGCTCTAGCGGGGGACCCCAATGAGCAGTTCTTC. The variable domain in full, completed from reference TRBV9 and TRBJ2-1, reads DSGVTQTPKHLITATGQRVTLRCSPRSGDLSVYWYQQSLDQGLQFLIQYYNGEERAKGNILERFSAQQFPDLHSELNLSSLELGDSALYFCASSTALAGDPNEQFFGPGTRLTVL.

Only one count was recorded for this clone. The chain links TRBV6-1 to TRBJ1-1; 9 positions agree with TRBD1. Germline V gene sequence: CDR1 MNHNS, CDR2 SASEGT. CDR3 size: 14 residues. V lost 6 bases, J lost 8 bases, and 10 bases stayed unmatched. CDR3 residues: CASRIQGAWNEAFF. The CDR3 DNA is TGTGCCAGCAGGATACAGGGGGCCTGGAACGAAGCTTTCTTT.

The J gene is TRBJ1-5, the V gene TRBV19, with D possibly matching TRBD1 (5 bases). The V end was cut by 8 bases, the J end by 4 bases, with 9 bases between. The germline CDR1 and CDR2 sequences are LNHDA and SQIVND (reference sequence). CDR3 length: 12 amino acids. The CDR3 bases are TGTGCCAGTGCAGGGCCTAATCAGCCCCAGCATTTT. Translated, it gives CASAGPNQPQHF.

This sequence joins TRBV27 and TRBJ2-1; the D is unclear. The CDR3 consists of 15 residues. With 3 bases removed from V and 3 bases from J, the gap between germline ends came to 12 bases. The V gene's germline CDR1 is MNHEY and CDR2 SMNVEV (reference sequence). The CDR3 region has the DNA TGTGCCAGCAGTTTCGCGCCCTCGGGCTACAATGAGCAGTTCTTC. It encodes CASSFAPSGYNEQFF.

In its sample, this clone was seen once. This rearrangement joins TRBV29-1 to TRBJ2-3; D is unresolved. This CDR3 region has 10 residues. Trimming removed 8 bases from V and 2 bases from J, with 5 bases in between. Germline V lookup: CDR1 SQVTM, CDR2 ANQGSEA. The CDR3 nucleotides are TGCAGCTTATACACAGATACGCAGTATTTT. It specifies CSLYTDTQYF.

This clone was found once. The chain has TRBV29-1 and TRBJ1-2, with D possibly matching TRBD1 (5 bases). V lost 7 bases to trimming and J lost 5 bases, with 32 bases between them. Germline loops: CDR1 SQVTM, CDR2 ANQGSEA. CDR3 size: 18 residues. In nucleotides, the CDR3 is TGCAGCGCTGAGGACCCACAAGCGCTTCAGGGCGGGGGATATGGCTACACCTTC. Protein: CSAEDPQALQGGGYGYTF.

This clone was seen a single time. J is TRBJ1-1 and V is TRBV7-9; D might be TRBD1 (5 bases). The CDR3 contains 15 residues. V lost 4 bases and J lost 2, with 14 bases in between. Germline-derived CDR1 and CDR2 are SEHNR and FQNEAQ (reference sequence). The chain's CDR3 is CASSSTKGLNTEAFF. As DNA, the CDR3 is TGTGCCAGCAGCTCGACCAAGGGGCTAAACACTGAAGCTTTCTTT.

V and J are TRBV9 and TRBJ1-1; no clear D. Trimming pared 4 bases from V and 3 bases from J, leaving 7 bases between. Germline assignment: CDR1 SGDLS and CDR2 YYNGEE. The CDR3 spans 12 residues. The CDR3 reads CASSSADTEAFF. The CDR3 DNA reads as TGTGCCAGCAGCTCTGCAGACACTGAAGCTTTCTTT.

The sample holds one count of this clone. CDR3 region: CASSSRDRTLGEQFF. The CDR3 DNA follows: TGTGCCAGCAGCTCCCGGGACAGGACCCTAGGAGAGCAGTTCTTC. The rearrangement uses TRBV5-4 and TRBJ2-1, with 8 bases identical to TRBD1. The trim removed 3 bases at V and 10 bases at J, leaving 12 bases unmatched. In germline, CDR1 is SGHNT, CDR2 YYREEE (reference sequence). The CDR3 contains 15 residues.

The chain is built from TRBV7-9 and TRBJ2-5; 8 nucleotides line up with TRBD1. J lost 3 bases, V lost 5 bases, and 2 bases had no gene match. CDR1 SEHNR and CDR2 FQNEAQ come from the germline V gene (reference sequence). The CDR3 covers 13 residues. CDR3 sequence reads: CASSQDREETQYF. The CDR3, as DNA: TGTGCCAGCAGCCAGGACAGGGAAGAGACCCAGTACTTC.

This chain uses TRBV28 with TRBJ2-3; D not resolved. Germline V gives CDR1 MDHEN, CDR2 SYDVKM. V lost 1 base and J 0 bases, leaving 5 bases between the germline ends. The CDR3 is made up of 14 amino acids. For the CDR3, the DNA is TGTGCCAGCAGTTTATCAGGTAGCACAGATACGCAGTATTTT. Protein product: CASSLSGSTDTQYF.

The J gene is TRBJ2-1, the V gene TRBV6-5, with a possible D match to TRBD1 (5 bases). V was shortened by 6 bases and J by 0 bases, with 9 bases between the two germline ends. Per germline, CDR1 MNHEY and CDR2 SVGAGI. There are 14 residues in the CDR3. CDR3 region: CASRTGSSYNEQFF. CDR3 nucleotide sequence: TGTGCCAGCAGAACAGGAAGCTCCTACAATGAGCAGTTCTTC.

V usage is TRBV28 and J usage is TRBJ2-7; D gene uncertain. The CDR3 length is 11 residues. Germline CDR1 is MDHEN and CDR2 is SYDVKM. V lost 3 bases to trimming and J lost 4 bases, with 4 bases between them. The CDR3 here is CASSLTYEQYF. As DNA, the CDR3 is TGTGCCAGCAGTTTGACTTACGAGCAGTACTTC.

The V call is TRBV27, the J call TRBJ2-7; D ambiguous. The CDR3 is 12 amino acids. CDR1 is MNHEY, CDR2 SMNVEV, per germline (reference sequence). V lost 5 bases, J lost 2 bases, and 7 bases lay in between. CDR3 in amino acids: CASSHTPYEQYF. The CDR3 nucleotides are TGTGCCAGCAGTCACACCCCCTACGAGCAGTACTTC.

This clone was detected only once. The rearrangement links TRBV6-1 to TRBJ1-2, with a possible D match to TRBD1 (5 bases). This CDR3 is built from 13 residues. Germline lookup yields CDR1 MNHNS and CDR2 SASEGT. Trimming removed 1 base at V and 2 bases at J, with 5 bases between. CDR3 nucleotides: TGTGCCAGCAGTGAAGGGACAAACTATGGCTACACCTTC. It encodes CASSEGTNYGYTF.

The CDR3 DNA follows: TGTGCCAGCAGTGGTGCCCCGGAGGGAGAAACCTTC. Its translation is CASSGAPEGETF. The chain links TRBV27 to TRBJ1-2; D unclear. Germline-derived CDR1 and CDR2 are MNHEY and SMNVEV (reference sequence). The CDR3 runs 12 residues. Trimming took 5 bases from V and 14 from J, leaving 18 bases between them.